The 28 T cell receptor beta chains below come from one sample, sequenced in a study of shared clonotypes between healthy human individuals. Profiled with immunoSEQ multiplex PCR; TCRdb holds only in-frame clones, not every one. The sample carries 2.5 million or so clones, 85% to 95% recorded once. The sequencing sample was made of naive CD4+ T cells sorted from blood. Subset: CD45RA+ positively selected. These receptors came from a man in his late teens or twenties in good health.

V is TRBV9 and J is TRBJ2-7; D not certain. The CDR3 is made up of 13 amino acids. The ends were cut back, 0 bases at V and 6 bases at J, with 10 bases in the middle. Looked up from germline, CDR1 is SGDLS and CDR2 is YYNGEE. The DNA of the CDR3 is TGTGCCAGCAGCGTAGTAGGGTTCGGCGAGCAGTACTTC. This gives the protein CASSVVGFGEQYF.

CDR3 in amino acids: CASSLDRATGANVLTF. The CDR3 DNA sequence: TGTGCCAGCAGCCTCGACAGGGCGACTGGGGCCAACGTCCTGACTTTC. The chain employs TRBV7-2 and TRBJ2-6; 7 nucleotides line up with TRBD1. Trimming removed 5 bases from V and 2 bases from J; junction bases left unmatched: 6. Germline CDR1 and CDR2: SGHTA and FQGNSA. CDR3 size: 16 residues.

The genes are TRBV19 and TRBJ1-4; D possibly corresponds to TRBD1 (5 bases). The ends were cut back, 7 bases at V and 6 bases at J, with 18 bases in the middle. The CDR3 totals 15 residues. The germline V gene has CDR1 LNHDA and CDR2 SQIVND (reference sequence). CDR3 in amino acids: CASTLPGGTDEKLFF. The DNA for the CDR3 is TGTGCCAGTACCCTCCCCGGGGGGACCGATGAAAAACTGTTTTTT.

The chain couples TRBV11-2 to TRBJ1-1; D gene unclear. V gave up 0 bases and J gave up 5 bases, with 19 bases separating them. Germline loops: CDR1 SGHAT, CDR2 FQNNGV. This CDR3 contains 17 residues. CDR3: CASSLDSTRPRPTEAFF. DNA for the CDR3: TGTGCCAGCAGCTTAGATTCAACGCGGCCGCGGCCTACTGAAGCTTTCTTT.

The CDR3 coding sequence is TGTGCCAGCAGCACTCGGACTAGCGCAACGGGGGAGCTGTTTTTT. It yields the protein CASSTRTSATGELFF. This rearrangement joins TRBV7-8 to TRBJ2-2, with 9 bases aligning to TRBD2. CDR1 is SGHVS and CDR2 is FQNEAQ in the germline V gene. The CDR3 loop spans 15 amino acids. The V gene end was trimmed by 5 bases and the J gene end by 8 bases; junction bases not matched to a gene: 9.

The rearrangement uses TRBV2 and TRBJ2-3; 8 bases map to TRBD2. This CDR3 contains 15 residues. V trimming: 5 bases; J trimming: 5 bases; junction bases outside the gene matches: 9. Per the germline V gene, CDR1 is SNHLY and CDR2 is FYNNEI. CDR3 bases: TGTGCCAGCAGTTCATCGCGGGGGGCGATAGATACGCAGTATTTT. This encodes CASSSSRGAIDTQYF. Complete variable domain (other parts from reference TRBV2 and TRBJ2-3): EPEVTQTPSHQVTQMGQEVILRCVPISNHLYFYWYRQILGQKVEFLVSFYNNEISEKSEIFDDQFSVERPDGSNFTLKIRSTKLEDSAMYFCASSSSRGAIDTQYFGPGTRLTVL.

The chain has TRBV5-1 and TRBJ1-1, with 7 bases that match TRBD1. This CDR3 has 15 amino acids. Germline CDR1 is SGHRS and CDR2 is YFSETQ. V dropped 3 bases and J dropped 4; count of bases not matched to a gene: 9. The CDR3: CASSSEMTGRTEAFF. The CDR3 nucleotides read TGCGCCAGCAGCTCCGAGATGACAGGGCGCACTGAAGCTTTCTTT.

A remark on this clone: At the DNA level, this CDR3 is encoded by other sequences in the same sample as well. V gene TRBV5-1 combines with J gene TRBJ2-1; D might be TRBD2 (5 bases). Deletions cut 4 bases from V and 5 bases from J, with 7 bases between. This CDR3 region has 12 residues. Germline V gene data show CDR1 as SGHRS and CDR2 as YFSETQ. In DNA form, the CDR3 reads TGCGCCAGCAGCCTGGAGGACAATGAGCAGTTCTTC. It encodes CASSLEDNEQFF.

J is TRBJ2-1 and V is TRBV7-9; no reliable D call. The CDR3 length is 12 residues. Germline assignment: CDR1 SEHNR and CDR2 FQNEAQ (reference sequence). The V and J ends lost 0 bases and 6 bases respectively, with 3 bases between them. The CDR3 DNA reads as TGTGCCAGCAGCTTAGCATTCAATGAGCAGTTCTTC. Translation: CASSLAFNEQFF.

The chain couples TRBV5-4 to TRBJ2-5; 10 nucleotides match TRBD1. The CDR3 extends over 15 amino acids. Trimming took 0 bases from V and 5 from J; bases not matched to a gene: 4. Germline CDR1 SGHNT, CDR2 YYREEE (reference sequence). The CDR3 nucleotides read TGTGCCAGCAGCTTGGCCGGACAGGGGGGTGAGACCCAGTACTTC. It translates to CASSLAGQGGETQYF.

This clone was found once. Other nucleotide sequences from this sample produce the same CDR3. This chain uses TRBV7-6 with TRBJ2-5, with D unresolved. Per the germline V gene, CDR1 is SGHVS and CDR2 is FNYEAQ. V shed 0 bases and J shed 4 bases, with 3 bases lying between them. The CDR3 sequence is 12 residues long. CDR3 region: CASSLARETQYF. CDR3 bases: TGTGCCAGCAGCTTAGCGCGAGAGACCCAGTACTTC.

The chain carries TRBV29-1 and TRBJ2-1; D gene ambiguous. CDR1 is SQVTM, CDR2 ANQGSEA, per germline. The CDR3 is made up of 16 amino acids. Trimming took 0 bases from V and 8 from J, leaving 20 bases between them. The CDR3 loop is CSVEDRAVSVLDEQFF. DNA for the CDR3: TGCAGCGTTGAAGATCGGGCGGTTTCCGTGCTTGATGAGCAGTTCTTC.

The gene calls are TRBV2 and TRBJ2-3; TRBD1 might be the D (5 bases). The germline V gene encodes CDR1 SNHLY and CDR2 FYNNEI. This CDR3 contains 15 residues. V was clipped by 4 bases and J by 0 bases, with 11 bases between them. Here the CDR3 reads CASSGGSRSTDTQYF. CDR3 sequence (DNA): TGTGCCAGCAGTGGGGGCTCGAGGAGCACAGATACGCAGTATTTT.

The chain carries TRBV18 and TRBJ2-3, with 8 bases matching TRBD2. This CDR3 is 18 amino acids long. In germline, CDR1 is KGHSH, CDR2 LQKENI. J lost 0 bases, V lost 2 bases, and 10 bases had no gene match. CDR3 in DNA: TGTGCCAGCTCACCATTCATAACGGCTAGCGGGAGCACAGATACGCAGTATTTT. This translates into CASSPFITASGSTDTQYF.

This clone is a singleton in its sample. V and J are TRBV6-5 and TRBJ2-3; 11 bases match TRBD2. This CDR3 contains 15 residues. V was clipped by 6 bases and J by 4 bases; unmatched bases: 6. CDR1 MNHEY and CDR2 SVGAGI come from the germline V gene. The CDR3, as DNA: TGTGCCAGCAGACGACTAGCGGGGACCCCAGATACGCAGTATTTT. The encoded protein is CASRRLAGTPDTQYF.

The chain recombines TRBV5-4 with TRBJ2-7, with D possibly matching TRBD1 (6 bases). The germline V and J ends were trimmed by 0 bases and 0 bases, with 10 bases remaining between them. The CDR3 totals 15 residues. Germline V CDR1 and CDR2: SGHNT, YYREEE (reference sequence). The CDR3 bases are TGTGCCAGCAGCTTGGGGGACATCCGCTCCTACGAGCAGTACTTC. Translation: CASSLGDIRSYEQYF.

The rearrangement links TRBV7-2 to TRBJ1-2, with D possibly matching TRBD1 (6 bases). The V and J ends lost 5 bases and 3 bases respectively, with 16 bases between them. Germline lookup yields CDR1 SGHTA and CDR2 FQGNSA. The CDR3 spans 15 residues. The CDR3: CASSPQGNGDYGYTF. CDR3 coding DNA: TGTGCCAGCAGCCCCCAGGGGAACGGTGACTATGGCTACACCTTC.

A note on this clone: Other DNA sequences of this sample code for an identical CDR3. The rearrangement uses TRBV18 and TRBJ2-5, with D uncertain. The germline V gene has CDR1 KGHSH and CDR2 LQKENI. The CDR3 consists of 15 residues. Trimming pared 1 base from V and 1 base from J, leaving 10 bases between. The CDR3 here is CASSPLSGIQETQYF. The CDR3 region has the DNA TGTGCCAGCTCACCACTCTCTGGAATCCAAGAGACCCAGTACTTC.

This sequence joins TRBV5-8 and TRBJ2-4; 7 bases match TRBD1. The ends lost 4 bases at V and 12 bases at J; junction bases unmatched: 10. CDR1 and CDR2 (germline): SGHTS, YDEGEE. CDR3 length: 13 amino acids. CDR3: CASSPDRHSTQYF. In DNA, the CDR3 is TGTGCCAGCAGCCCGGACAGGCATAGCACTCAGTACTTC.

This chain connects TRBV12-5 to TRBJ2-3, with no clear D. The CDR3 loop spans 15 amino acids. Germline V gene lookup returns CDR1 LGHNT and CDR2 FRNRAP. With 3 bases removed from V and 0 bases from J, the gap between germline ends came to 10 bases. In DNA form, the CDR3 reads TGTGCTAGTGGTTTATCAGGCCTAAGCACAGATACGCAGTATTTT. Encoded protein: CASGLSGLSTDTQYF.

This sequence joins TRBV4-1 and TRBJ2-4; D is unresolved. The V end was cut by 2 bases, the J end by 0 bases, with 17 bases between. This CDR3 has 18 residues. Germline CDR1 and CDR2: MGHRA and YSYEKL. CDR3 loop: CASSQTTDTYIAKNIQYF. The DNA of the CDR3 is TGCGCCAGCAGCCAAACCACTGACACCTATATAGCCAAAAACATTCAGTACTTC.

Note on this clone: Mismatch with germline at one junction end may stem from a read error. The J gene is TRBJ2-1, the V gene TRBV6-6; perhaps TRBD2 as D (5 bases). The CDR3 covers 12 residues. Per the germline V gene, CDR1 is MNHNY and CDR2 is SVGAGI (reference sequence). For the CDR3, the DNA is TGTGCCAGCAGTTACTTTAGGGAAAGCGGCGTCTTC. Translated, it gives CASSYFRESGVF.

In its sample, this clone was seen once. The chain joins TRBV5-1 to TRBJ2-5, with 10 bases that match TRBD1. The end of the DNA fits TRBJ2-7 better, so the J call may be wrong. Germline lookup yields CDR1 SGHRS and CDR2 YFSETQ. The CDR3 has 15 residues. CDR3 in DNA: TGCGCCAGCAGCTCCCCGGACAGGGGGATCTACGAGCAGTACTTC. It translates to CASSSPDRGIYEQYF.

This chain connects TRBV10-1 to TRBJ2-7; 9 bases match TRBD2. Germline V gives CDR1 WNHNN, CDR2 SYGVQD (reference sequence). This CDR3 is 16 amino acids long. With V trimmed by 0 bases and J by 5 bases, 8 bases remained unmatched. This CDR3 reads CASSESGLAKIDEQYF. CDR3 in DNA: TGCGCCAGCAGTGAGTCCGGACTAGCGAAAATCGACGAGCAGTACTTC.

The chain links TRBV5-4 to TRBJ2-5, with D tentatively TRBD2 (6 bases). The CDR3 runs 15 residues. Germline V CDR1 and CDR2: SGHNT, YYREEE (reference sequence). V was clipped by 3 bases and J by 4 bases, with 16 bases between them. As DNA, the CDR3 is TGTGCCAGCAGCTCGCGGACGTGGGGAGGAGAGACCCAGTACTTC. It translates to CASSSRTWGGETQYF. The whole variable domain, remainder taken from reference TRBV5-4 and TRBJ2-5, is ETGVTQSPTHLIKTRGQQVTLRCSSQSGHNTVSWYQQALGQGPQFIFQYYREEENGRGNFPPRFSGLQFPNYSSELNVNALELDDSALYLCASSSRTWGGETQYFGPGTRLLVL.

The sample holds one count of this clone. This chain uses TRBV10-1 with TRBJ1-6; D gene ambiguous. Germline V gene sequence: CDR1 WNHNN, CDR2 SYGVQD (reference sequence). Trimming shortened V by 4 bases and J by 0 bases, and 1 base separated the two germline ends. The CDR3 runs 13 residues. The chain's CDR3 is CASSASYNSPLHF. Written as DNA, the CDR3 is TGCGCCAGCAGTGCCTCCTATAATTCACCCCTCCACTTT.

The chain has TRBV20-1 and TRBJ2-5, with 8 bases that match TRBD2. Germline CDR1 is DFQATT and CDR2 is SNEGSKA (reference sequence). This CDR3 has 11 residues. With V trimmed by 1 base and J by 11 bases, 3 bases remained unmatched. CDR3 nucleotides: TGCAGTGCTAGAGGAGCGGGAGAGCAGTACTTC. Translation gives CSARGAGEQYF.

The chain uses TRBV6-6 and TRBJ2-3, with 11 bases matching TRBD2. The CDR3 sequence is 14 residues long. Per the germline V gene, CDR1 is MNHNY and CDR2 is SVGAGI (reference sequence). The trim removed 6 bases at V and 4 bases at J, leaving 3 bases unmatched. CDR3 protein: CASSLAGGADTQYF. DNA for the CDR3: TGTGCCAGCAGCCTAGCGGGGGGAGCAGATACGCAGTATTTT.